The rows below give T cell receptor beta chains drawn from one sample of a study of early T cells in non-severe SARS-CoV-2 infection. TCRdb independently ran MiXCR on the 5' RACE reads; one entry per CDR3 protein. The sample carries tens of thousands of distinct CDR3 sequences, around 13% recorded once. Sequencing used whole blood, obtained at baseline. The receptors originated from an adult who was a healthcare worker with PCR-confirmed SARS-CoV-2 infection or an uninfected control (not recorded which). The donor label of this sample is uncertain. Both conserved end residues are part of each CDR3. D genes are given only for firm matches. The listing skips clone size in some rows; elsewhere it reads once, few, many or a size class.

CDR3: CSGQENSYNSPLHF
DNA: TGCAGTGGACAGGAAAACTCCTATAATTCACCCCTCCACTTT
size: few
D: -
J: TRBJ1-6
length: 14
V: TRBV20-1

CDR3: CASSRQGSNQPQHF
DNA: TGTGCCAGCAGTAGACAGGGTAGCAATCAGCCCCAGCATTTT
size: few
D: TRBD1
J: TRBJ1-5
length: 14
V: TRBV12-3/TRBV12-4

CDR3: CASSPTFLAGSYNEQFF
DNA: TGTGCCAGCAGTCCTACGTTTCTAGCGGGATCCTACAATGAGCAGTTCTTC
size: few
D: TRBD2
J: TRBJ2-1
length: 17
V: TRBV27

CDR3: CASSVAGPNTEAFF
DNA: TGTGCCAGCAGTGTAGCCGGACCGAACACTGAAGCTTTCTTT
size: few
D: -
J: TRBJ1-1
length: 14
V: TRBV2

CDR3: CASTWDRPETQYF
DNA: TGTGCCAGCACGTGGGACCGTCCAGAGACCCAGTACTTC
size: few
D: -
J: TRBJ2-5
length: 13
V: TRBV7-6

CDR3: CASSLAAANTEAFF
DNA: TGTGCCAGCTCACTCGCGGCGGCTAACACTGAAGCTTTCTTT
size: many
D: -
J: TRBJ1-1
length: 14
V: TRBV18

CDR3: CASSLDSAGGQPQHF
DNA: TGCGCCAGCAGCTTGGACTCGGCAGGGGGACAGCCCCAGCATTTT
size: -
D: TRBD1
J: TRBJ1-5
length: 15
V: TRBV5-1

CDR3: CASSHRRGDYGYTF
DNA: TGTGCCAGCAGCCATAGGCGGGGGGACTATGGCTACACCTTC
size: many
D: -
J: TRBJ1-2
length: 14
V: TRBV6-5

CDR3: CSVEVSEETQYF
DNA: TGCAGCGTAGAAGTCAGTGAGGAGACCCAGTACTTC
size: -
D: -
J: TRBJ2-5
length: 12
V: TRBV29-1

CDR3: CASSPPQEPNTEAFF
DNA: TGTGCCAGCTCACCACCTCAGGAGCCGAACACTGAAGCTTTCTTT
size: many
D: -
J: TRBJ1-1
length: 15
V: TRBV18

CDR3: CASSQGTTNYGYTF
DNA: TGTGCCAGCAGCCAAGGAACCACTAACTATGGCTACACCTTC
size: -
D: -
J: TRBJ1-2
length: 14
V: TRBV3-1

CDR3: CASRHPERGTEAFF
DNA: TGTGCCAGCCGACACCCCGAGCGGGGGACTGAAGCTTTCTTT
size: few
D: -
J: TRBJ1-1
length: 14
V: TRBV6-6

CDR3: CASSLRSFQETQYF
DNA: TGTGCCAGCAGTTTAAGGTCCTTTCAAGAGACCCAGTACTTC
size: many
D: -
J: TRBJ2-5
length: 14
V: TRBV12-3/TRBV12-4

CDR3: CASSVDRGKPQHF
DNA: TGTGCCAGCAGCGTAGATCGGGGAAAGCCCCAGCATTTT
size: many
D: -
J: TRBJ1-5
length: 13
V: TRBV9

CDR3: CASSLQGTEAFF
DNA: TGTGCCAGCAGCTTACAGGGAACTGAAGCTTTCTTT
size: -
D: -
J: TRBJ1-1
length: 12
V: TRBV5-5

CDR3: CASSLDRAAEAFF
DNA: TGTGCCAGCAGCTTAGATAGGGCGGCTGAAGCTTTCTTT
size: -
D: -
J: TRBJ1-1
length: 13
V: TRBV7-6

CDR3: CASSTGDATNEKLFF
DNA: TGTGCCAGCTCGACAGGAGACGCAACTAATGAAAAACTGTTTTTT
size: few
D: -
J: TRBJ1-4
length: 15
V: TRBV19

CDR3: CASSTRTDLRDTQYF
DNA: TGTGCCAGCAGCACGCGGACGGACTTGCGAGATACGCAGTATTTT
size: many
D: -
J: TRBJ2-3
length: 15
V: TRBV7-9

CDR3: CASSLGRAVTDTQYF
DNA: TGTGCCAGCAGCCTTGGCCGGGCAGTCACAGATACGCAGTATTTT
size: -
D: -
J: TRBJ2-3
length: 15
V: TRBV3-1

CDR3: CATRPGQGGGYTF
DNA: TGTGCCACCAGGCCGGGACAGGGAGGTGGCTACACCTTC
size: -
D: TRBD1
J: TRBJ1-2
length: 13
V: TRBV24-1

CDR3: CASTPSGVAGQPQHF
DNA: TGCGCCAGCACGCCTTCGGGGGTCGCGGGTCAGCCCCAGCATTTT
size: few
D: -
J: TRBJ1-5
length: 15
V: TRBV5-1

CDR3: CASSPDRGEQFF
DNA: TGCGCCAGCAGCCCCGACAGGGGAGAGCAGTTCTTC
size: few
D: TRBD1
J: TRBJ2-1
length: 12
V: TRBV10-1

CDR3: CASSDRGVAQPQHF
DNA: TGTGCCAGCAGTGATAGGGGGGTTGCTCAGCCCCAGCATTTT
size: -
D: -
J: TRBJ1-5
length: 14
V: TRBV2

CDR3: CASSKALSGRKQETQYF
DNA: TGTGCCAGCAGCAAAGCGCTTTCGGGGAGGAAGCAAGAGACCCAGTACTTC
size: -
D: -
J: TRBJ2-5
length: 17
V: TRBV21-1

CDR3: CASSQEPTGPSVEKLFF
DNA: TGCGCCAGCAGCCAGGAACCGACAGGGCCTTCGGTTGAAAAACTGTTTTTT
size: few
D: TRBD1
J: TRBJ1-4
length: 17
V: TRBV4-1

CDR3: CASSYGPGVSNEKLFF
DNA: TGTGCCAGCAGCTACGGGCCCGGCGTCTCTAATGAAAAACTGTTTTTT
size: -
D: -
J: TRBJ1-4
length: 16
V: TRBV2

CDR3: CASSLEGLAGGYNEQFF
DNA: TGTGCCAGCAGCTTAGAGGGACTAGCGGGGGGATACAATGAGCAGTTCTTC
size: -
D: TRBD2
J: TRBJ2-1
length: 17
V: TRBV11-3

CDR3: CASSLGETDTQYF
DNA: TGTGCCAGCAGTTTGGGGGAAACAGATACGCAGTATTTT
size: -
D: -
J: TRBJ2-3
length: 13
V: TRBV28

CDR3: CASTSRTGEYSGANVLTF
DNA: TGTGCCAGCACGTCACGGACAGGGGAGTATTCTGGGGCCAACGTCCTGACTTTC
size: -
D: TRBD1
J: TRBJ2-6
length: 18
V: TRBV27

CDR3: CASSDTGNLQETQYF
DNA: TGTGCCAGCAGTGATACAGGAAATCTCCAAGAGACCCAGTACTTC
size: once
D: -
J: TRBJ2-5
length: 15
V: TRBV6-1

CDR3: CASSVAWGSQETQYF
DNA: TGTGCCAGCAGCGTAGCATGGGGGTCCCAAGAGACCCAGTACTTC
size: few
D: -
J: TRBJ2-5
length: 15
V: TRBV9

CDR3: CASRGLGGAITSNTGELFF
DNA: TGCGCCAGCAGGGGATTGGGGGGCGCCATAACGTCCAACACCGGGGAGCTGTTTTTT
size: -
D: -
J: TRBJ2-2
length: 19
V: TRBV5-1

CDR3: CASSQYLAGGTDTQYF
DNA: TGTGCCAGCAGCCAGTACCTAGCGGGGGGCACAGATACGCAGTATTTT
size: few
D: -
J: TRBJ2-3
length: 16
V: TRBV3-2

CDR3: CASSLTQGGDGYTF
DNA: TGTGCCAGCAGCTTAACACAGGGAGGTGATGGCTACACCTTC
size: -
D: -
J: TRBJ1-2
length: 14
V: TRBV7-8

CDR3: CASTPSGRRLNTEAFF
DNA: TGTGCCAGCACCCCCTCAGGTAGGAGATTGAACACTGAAGCTTTCTTT
size: few
D: -
J: TRBJ1-1
length: 16
V: TRBV9

CDR3: CASSFELLDRDQETQYF
DNA: TGTGCCAGCAGTTTTGAGCTCCTGGACAGGGACCAAGAGACCCAGTACTTC
size: few
D: TRBD1
J: TRBJ2-5
length: 17
V: TRBV27

CDR3: CSASGPEPTDTQYF
DNA: TGCAGTGCTAGTGGGCCAGAGCCCACAGATACGCAGTATTTT
size: -
D: -
J: TRBJ2-3
length: 14
V: TRBV20-1

CDR3: CASSPKGPTEAFF
DNA: TGTGCCAGCAGTCCAAAGGGGCCCACTGAAGCTTTCTTT
size: -
D: -
J: TRBJ1-1
length: 13
V: TRBV4-2

CDR3: CASSMSSSNYGYTF
DNA: TGTGCCAGTAGTATGTCCAGCAGTAACTATGGCTACACCTTC
size: few
D: -
J: TRBJ1-2
length: 14
V: TRBV19

CDR3: CASSQGNQPQHF
DNA: TGTGCCAGCAGTCAGGGAAATCAGCCCCAGCATTTT
size: few
D: -
J: TRBJ1-5
length: 12
V: TRBV7-2

CDR3: CASSGRGPSSGANVLTF
DNA: TGTGCCAGCAGTGGGAGGGGGCCGAGCTCTGGGGCCAACGTCCTGACTTTC
size: -
D: -
J: TRBJ2-6
length: 17
V: TRBV2

CDR3: CASSSSLGTDTQYF
DNA: TGTGCCAGTAGTAGCAGCTTGGGGACAGATACGCAGTATTTT
size: -
D: -
J: TRBJ2-3
length: 14
V: TRBV19

CDR3: CSARDAGTGNSPLHF
DNA: TGCAGTGCTAGAGACGCCGGGACGGGGAATTCACCCCTCCACTTT
size: many
D: -
J: TRBJ1-6
length: 15
V: TRBV20-1

CDR3: CASSQDSLGGTEAFF
DNA: TGTGCCAGCAGCCAAGATTCGTTAGGCGGCACTGAAGCTTTCTTT
size: many
D: -
J: TRBJ1-1
length: 15
V: TRBV4-2

CDR3: CASSKDRMNTEAFF
DNA: TGTGCCAGCAGTAAGGACAGAATGAACACTGAAGCTTTCTTT
size: few
D: -
J: TRBJ1-1
length: 14
V: TRBV2

CDR3: CASSLGTYNEQFF
DNA: TGTGCCAGCAGTCTTGGGACCTACAATGAGCAGTTCTTC
size: many
D: -
J: TRBJ2-1
length: 13
V: TRBV12-3/TRBV12-4

CDR3: CASSYSGQVETQYF
DNA: TGTGCCAGCAGTTACTCGGGACAGGTGGAGACCCAGTACTTC
size: -
D: TRBD1
J: TRBJ2-5
length: 14
V: TRBV6-6

CDR3: CASSIDLWGRANYGYTF
DNA: TGTGCCAGTAGTATAGATCTATGGGGACGAGCAAACTATGGCTACACCTTC
size: many
D: -
J: TRBJ1-2
length: 17
V: TRBV19

CDR3: CASSLTRGLEKLFF
DNA: TGTGCCAGCAGCTTAACCCGGGGCCTTGAAAAACTGTTTTTT
size: -
D: -
J: TRBJ1-4
length: 14
V: TRBV11-1